The clone carrying this T cell receptor (beta chain) has a count of ten or more. TCRdb called the RT-PCR reads again in MiXCR, with one record for every CDR3 protein. The sample holds about 680,000 distinct CDR3 sequences; over 12% are singletons and the top ten take 3.6%. Germline CDR1 SGHTA, CDR2 FQGTGA. This CDR3 is 15 amino acids long. V was pared by 1 base and J by 3 bases, with 2 bases of the junction left unmatched. The sequencing sample was made of memory CD4+ T cells from blood. This TCR was sampled from a female donor in good health, serving as a healthy control. This chain joins TRBV7-3 and TRBJ2-3; TRBD2 matches at 9 bases. CDR3 DNA: TGTGCCAGCAGCTTAATGGGACTAGCAACAGATACGCAGTATTTT. This translates into CASSLMGLATDTQYF.